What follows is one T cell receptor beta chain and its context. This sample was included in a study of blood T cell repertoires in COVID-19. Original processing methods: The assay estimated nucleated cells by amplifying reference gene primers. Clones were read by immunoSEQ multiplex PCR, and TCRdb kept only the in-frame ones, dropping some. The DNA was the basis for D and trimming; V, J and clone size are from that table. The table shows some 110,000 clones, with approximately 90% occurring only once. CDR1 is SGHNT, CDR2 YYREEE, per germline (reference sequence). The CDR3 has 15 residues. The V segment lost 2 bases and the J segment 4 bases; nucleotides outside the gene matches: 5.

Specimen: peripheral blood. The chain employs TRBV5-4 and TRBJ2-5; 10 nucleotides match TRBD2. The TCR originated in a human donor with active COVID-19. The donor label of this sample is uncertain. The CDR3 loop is CASSLSGGALETQYF. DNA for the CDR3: TGTGCCAGCAGCTTAAGCGGGGGGGCCCTAGAGACCCAGTACTTC.